Each of the 17 T cell receptor beta chains below was sequenced from the same sample in a study of naive and memory T cell subsets (dated by TCRdb to about 2017). The paper as a whole reports these results and caveats: A few larger clonotypes were present in naive repertoires, especially CD8 naive repertoires, and these clonotypes were possibly memory cells re-expressing CD45RA.

Library method: UMI-ligation and nested PCR. TCRdb records Illumina MiSeq as the sequencer. The beta constant-region primer consisted of an equimolar mixture of two oligonucleotides that together covered TRBC1 and TRBC2. The ligated cDNA went through four rounds of PCR with nested alpha and beta constant-region primers together with the SP2 primer. TCRdb reworked the public reads: Q25 trimming with fastp, MiXCR clone assembly, productive beta chains retained. Rows merge per CDR3 protein into single entries with the most common DNA and genes. Recorded for this sample are approximately 140,000 distinct CDR3 sequences; roughly 22% of them occurred a single time. Jointly, the top ten make up around 0.11% of the sample. No antigen has been identified for these receptors. Sequences were obtained from naive CD4+ T cells from blood. In light of the paper, this sample's cell subset or site label describes: naive T cells, CD45RA high CD27+. The receptors come from a human donor in good health.

V is TRBV7-7 and J is TRBJ2-2; 7 nucleotides align to TRBD2. The CDR3 length is 17 residues. With 1 base clipped from V and 5 bases from J, the junction kept 10 bases outside the gene matches. Germline-derived CDR1 and CDR2 are SSHAT and FNYEAQ (reference sequence). CDR3 nucleotides: TGTGCCAGCAGCTTAGGATCGGGCCCAGCGGGGACCGGGGAGCTGTTTTTT. Translating it yields CASSLGSGPAGTGELFF.

This clonotype was detected many times. This rearrangement joins TRBV29-1 to TRBJ1-1; D gene unclear. Germline CDR1 SQVTM, CDR2 ANQGSEA. CDR3 length: 10 residues. CDR3: CSAGNTEAFF. Here the CDR3 DNA reads TGCAGTGCTGGGAACACTGAAGCTTTCTTT.

This clonotype was seen ten or more times. This chain uses TRBV6-5 with TRBJ2-7; 9 nucleotides align to TRBD2. Unmatched junction bases numbered 3, after V lost 1 base and J lost 2 bases. This CDR3 is built from 15 residues. Germline loops: CDR1 MNHEY, CDR2 SVGAGI. The CDR3 DNA reads as TGTGCCAGCAGTTACTGGGCGGGAGGGCCCTACGAGCAGTACTTC. Protein product: CASSYWAGGPYEQYF.

This clonotype has ten or more counts. The rearrangement links TRBV20-1 to TRBJ1-3; D remains unclear. The germline CDR1 and CDR2 sequences are DFQATT and SNEGSKA (reference sequence). The CDR3 contains 15 residues. V lost 6 bases and J lost 0, with 15 bases in between. CDR3 amino acids: CSAQTQESSGNTIYF. DNA of the CDR3: TGCAGTGCACAGACCCAGGAGTCCTCTGGAAACACCATATATTTT.

V and J are TRBV3-1 and TRBJ1-2, with a weak D call TRBD1 (6 bases). V was pared by 2 bases and J by 0 bases, with 13 bases between. The CDR3 is 16 amino acids. The germline V gene encodes CDR1 LGHDT and CDR2 YNNKEL (reference sequence). The CDR3 spells CASSQTGQLPNYGYTF. As DNA, the CDR3 is TGTGCCAGCAGCCAAACCGGACAGCTACCTAACTATGGCTACACCTTC. The full variable domain, with the rest looked up from reference TRBV3-1 and TRBJ1-2, is DTAVSQTPKYLVTQMGNDKSIKCEQNLGHDTMYWYKQDSKKFLKIMFSYNNKELIINETVPNRFSPKSPDKAHLNLHINSLELGDSAVYFCASSQTGQLPNYGYTFGSGTRLTVV.

The CDR3 spells CSAGDTGYGYTF. DNA for the CDR3: TGCAGTGCTGGGGACACGGGCTATGGCTACACCTTC. This rearrangement joins TRBV20-1 to TRBJ1-2; the D gene is possibly TRBD1 (6 bases). CDR3 length: 12 amino acids. Germline CDR1 DFQATT, CDR2 SNEGSKA (reference sequence). Trimming removed 5 bases at V and 4 bases at J, with 11 bases between.

The V and J genes are TRBV6-6 and TRBJ1-5, with D perhaps matching TRBD1 (5 bases). Trimming removed 5 bases at V and 7 bases at J, with 12 bases between. The CDR3 sequence is 13 residues long. CDR1 is MNHNY, CDR2 SVGAGI, per germline (reference sequence). The chain's CDR3 is CASSLTGGQPQHF. As DNA, the CDR3 is TGTGCCAGCAGTCTTACAGGAGGGCAGCCCCAGCATTTT.

The J gene is TRBJ2-1, the V gene TRBV7-2, with TRBD2 matching 7 bases. This CDR3 region has 16 residues. J was trimmed by 2 bases and V by 5 bases; bases with no gene match: 9. Germline lookup yields CDR1 SGHTA and CDR2 FQGNSA. CDR3 sequence: CASSPSRLAAYNEQFF. In DNA, the CDR3 is TGTGCCAGCAGCCCTAGTCGTCTAGCGGCCTACAATGAGCAGTTCTTC.

This clonotype was seen a few times. The gene calls are TRBV20-1 and TRBJ2-7; 11 bases line up with TRBD2. V dropped 3 bases and J dropped 3; count of bases not matched to a gene: 4. The CDR3 consists of 14 residues. CDR1 is DFQATT and CDR2 is SNEGSKA in the germline V gene (reference sequence). As DNA, the CDR3 is TGCAGTGCTAGGACTAGCGGGAACCTCTACGAGCAGTACTTC. Translated, it gives CSARTSGNLYEQYF.

The chain couples TRBV30 to TRBJ2-5; no reliable D call. Germline CDR1 and CDR2: GTSNPN and SVGIG (reference sequence). V was pared by 0 bases and J by 4 bases, with 9 bases between. The CDR3 extends over 13 amino acids. The CDR3 region is CAWSVHRVETQYF. In DNA, the CDR3 is TGTGCCTGGAGTGTACATAGGGTAGAGACCCAGTACTTC.

In this sample, this clonotype turned up many times. This chain joins TRBV5-1 and TRBJ2-1; 8 bases are shared with TRBD1. The V gene's germline CDR1 is SGHRS and CDR2 YFSETQ. This CDR3 spans 15 amino acids. The V segment lost 0 bases and the J segment 7 bases; nucleotides outside the gene matches: 6. This CDR3 is CASSLAVRQGNEQFF. Here the CDR3 DNA reads TGCGCCAGCAGCTTGGCCGTGAGACAGGGGAATGAGCAGTTCTTC.

V usage is TRBV12-3 or TRBV12-4 and J usage is TRBJ2-7; D is unclear. The CDR3 is made up of 14 amino acids. The V and J ends lost 1 base and 3 bases respectively, with 10 bases between them. CDR3: CASSLGAAYYEQYF. The CDR3 nucleotides are TGTGCCAGCAGTTTAGGTGCGGCCTACTACGAGCAGTACTTC.

The chain has TRBV6-1 and TRBJ1-1; D remains unclear. V lost 6 bases and J 1 base, leaving 12 bases between the germline ends. CDR1 and CDR2 from the germline V gene are MNHNS and SASEGT. The CDR3 totals 14 residues. Here the CDR3 DNA reads TGTGCCAGCAGGCGGGATCTGTCGAACACTGAAGCTTTCTTT. Translation: CASRRDLSNTEAFF.

This clonotype appeared a few times. V usage is TRBV21-1 and J usage is TRBJ1-5; TRBD1 was called by the table and not checked on the DNA. TRBV21-1 is deemed a pseudogene. This CDR3 spans 15 amino acids. The DNA of the CDR3 is TGTGCCAGCAGCACTCGGACAGAGAGCAATCAGCCCCAGCATTTT. The encoded protein is CASSTRTESNQPQHF.

This chain joins TRBV6-1 and TRBJ2-2, with D hard to call. Trimming took 6 bases from V and 2 from J, leaving 4 bases between them. Germline loops: CDR1 MNHNS, CDR2 SASEGT. CDR3 length equals 12 residues. The CDR3 DNA reads as TGTGCCAGCAGAGCTAACACCGGGGAGCTGTTTTTT. This codes for CASRANTGELFF.

V usage is TRBV5-1 and J usage is TRBJ2-3, with D tentatively TRBD2 (5 bases). The CDR3 contains 14 residues. Trimming removed 4 bases from V and 0 bases from J, with 9 bases in between. Per germline, CDR1 SGHRS and CDR2 YFSETQ. Written as DNA, the CDR3 is TGCGCCAGCAGCATCGGGGATAGCACAGATACGCAGTATTTT. It specifies CASSIGDSTDTQYF.

J is TRBJ1-3 and V is TRBV13, with TRBD1 matching 7 bases. Germline CDR1 PRHDT, CDR2 FYEKMQ (reference sequence). There are 14 residues in the CDR3. V shed 6 bases and J 2 bases; nucleotides not matched to a gene: 4. CDR3 amino acids: CASSSRGAGNTIYF. CDR3 in DNA: TGTGCCAGCAGTAGCAGGGGGGCTGGAAACACCATATATTTT.